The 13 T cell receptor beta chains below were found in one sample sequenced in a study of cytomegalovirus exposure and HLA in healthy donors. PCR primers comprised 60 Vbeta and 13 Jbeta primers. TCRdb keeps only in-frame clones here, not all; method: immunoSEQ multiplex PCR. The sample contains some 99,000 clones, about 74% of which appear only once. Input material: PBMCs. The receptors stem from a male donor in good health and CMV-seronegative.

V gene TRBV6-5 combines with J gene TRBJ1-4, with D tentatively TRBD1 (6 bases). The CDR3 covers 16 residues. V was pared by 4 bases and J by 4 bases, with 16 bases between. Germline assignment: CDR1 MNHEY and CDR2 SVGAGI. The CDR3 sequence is CASSSLLTGVNEKLFF. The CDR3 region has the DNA TGTGCCAGCAGTTCCCTTCTGACAGGCGTTAATGAAAAACTGTTTTTT.

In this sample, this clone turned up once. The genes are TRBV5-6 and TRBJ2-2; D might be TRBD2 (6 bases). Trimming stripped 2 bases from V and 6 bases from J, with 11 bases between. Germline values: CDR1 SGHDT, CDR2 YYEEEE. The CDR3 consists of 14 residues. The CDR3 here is CASSFAGLAGELFF. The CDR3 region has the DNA TGTGCCAGCAGCTTTGCGGGATTAGCCGGGGAGCTGTTTTTT.

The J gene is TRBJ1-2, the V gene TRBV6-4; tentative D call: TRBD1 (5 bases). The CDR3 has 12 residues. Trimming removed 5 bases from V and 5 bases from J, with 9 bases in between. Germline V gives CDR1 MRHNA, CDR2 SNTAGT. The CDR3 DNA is TGTGCCAGCAGTATGGGGGGTTATGGCTACACCTTC. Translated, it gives CASSMGGYGYTF.

CDR3 region: CAWSTQGGVVNQPQHF. CDR3 nucleotides: TGTGCCTGGTCAACACAGGGGGGGGTAGTCAATCAGCCCCAGCATTTT. The chain recombines TRBV30 with TRBJ1-5; TRBD1 agrees at 8 bases. V was pared by 5 bases and J by 3 bases, with 12 bases of the junction left unmatched. This CDR3 has 16 residues. The germline V gene encodes CDR1 GTSNPN and CDR2 SVGIG (reference sequence).

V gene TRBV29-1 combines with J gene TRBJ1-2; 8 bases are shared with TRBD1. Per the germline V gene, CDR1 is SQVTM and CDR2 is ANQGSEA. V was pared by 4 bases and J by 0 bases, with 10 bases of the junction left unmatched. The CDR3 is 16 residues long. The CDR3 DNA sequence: TGCAGCGTTGCTCCCATCTGGACAGGGACTAACTATGGCTACACCTTC. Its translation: CSVAPIWTGTNYGYTF.

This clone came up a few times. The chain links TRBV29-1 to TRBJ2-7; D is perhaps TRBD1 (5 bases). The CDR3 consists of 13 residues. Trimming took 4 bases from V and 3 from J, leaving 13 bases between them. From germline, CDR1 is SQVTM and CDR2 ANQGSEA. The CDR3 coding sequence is TGCAGCGTTGGGGGCGCCGGACACTACGAGCAGTACTTC. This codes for CSVGGAGHYEQYF.

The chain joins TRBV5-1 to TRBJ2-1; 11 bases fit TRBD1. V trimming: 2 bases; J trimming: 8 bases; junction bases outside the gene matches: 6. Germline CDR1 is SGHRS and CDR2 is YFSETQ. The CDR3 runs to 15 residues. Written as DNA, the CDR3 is TGCGCCAGCAGCTTCAGGGACAGGGGGTTCTATGAGCAGTTCTTC. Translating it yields CASSFRDRGFYEQFF.

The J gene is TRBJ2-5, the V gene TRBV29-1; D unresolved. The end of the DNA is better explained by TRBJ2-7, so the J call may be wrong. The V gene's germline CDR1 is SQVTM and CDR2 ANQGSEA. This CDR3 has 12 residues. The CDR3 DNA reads TGCAGCGTTGAAGGTCCATCCTACGAGCAGTACTTC. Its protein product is CSVEGPSYEQYF.

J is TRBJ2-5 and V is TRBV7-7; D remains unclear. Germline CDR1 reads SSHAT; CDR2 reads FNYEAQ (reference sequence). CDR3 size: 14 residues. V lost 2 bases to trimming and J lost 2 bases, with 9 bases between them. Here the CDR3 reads CASSLIRSQETQYF. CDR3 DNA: TGTGCCAGCAGCTTAATTCGGAGTCAAGAGACCCAGTACTTC.

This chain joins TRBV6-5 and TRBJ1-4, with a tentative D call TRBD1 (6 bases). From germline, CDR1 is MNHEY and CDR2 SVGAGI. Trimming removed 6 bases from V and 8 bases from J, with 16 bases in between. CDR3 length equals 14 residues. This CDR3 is CASSNRVMREKLFF. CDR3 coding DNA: TGTGCCAGCAGCAACAGGGTCATGAGAGAAAAACTGTTTTTT.

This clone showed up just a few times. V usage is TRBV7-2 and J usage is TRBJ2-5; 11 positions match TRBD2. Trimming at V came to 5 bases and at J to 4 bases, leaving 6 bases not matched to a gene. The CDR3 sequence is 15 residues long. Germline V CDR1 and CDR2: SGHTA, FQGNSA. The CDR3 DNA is TGTGCCAGCAGCCTGGGACTAGCGGAGAGAGAGACCCAGTACTTC. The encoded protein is CASSLGLAERETQYF.

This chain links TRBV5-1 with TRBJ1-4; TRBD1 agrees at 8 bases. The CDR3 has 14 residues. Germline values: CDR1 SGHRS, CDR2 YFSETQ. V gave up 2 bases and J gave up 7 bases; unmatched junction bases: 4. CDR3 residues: CASSFYRGSEKLFF. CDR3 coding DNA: TGCGCCAGCAGCTTTTACAGGGGGAGTGAAAAACTGTTTTTT.

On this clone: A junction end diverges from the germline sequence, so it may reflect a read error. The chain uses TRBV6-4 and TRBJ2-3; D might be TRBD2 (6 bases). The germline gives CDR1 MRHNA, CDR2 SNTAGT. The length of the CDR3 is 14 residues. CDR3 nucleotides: TGTGCCAGCAGTGACTCCCTAGCGTCAGATCCGCAGTATTTT. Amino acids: CASSDSLASDPQYF.